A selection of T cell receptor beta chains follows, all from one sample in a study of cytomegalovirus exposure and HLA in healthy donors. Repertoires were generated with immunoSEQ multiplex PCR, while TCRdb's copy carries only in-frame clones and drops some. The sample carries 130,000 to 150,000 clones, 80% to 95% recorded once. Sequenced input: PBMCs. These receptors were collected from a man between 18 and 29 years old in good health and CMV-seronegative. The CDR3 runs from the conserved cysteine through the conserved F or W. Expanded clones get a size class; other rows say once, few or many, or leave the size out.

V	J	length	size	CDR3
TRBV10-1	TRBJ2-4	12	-	CASSDNKNIQYF
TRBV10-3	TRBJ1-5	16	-	CAISESMTPNNQPQHF
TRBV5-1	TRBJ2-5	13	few	CASSSTSSETQYF
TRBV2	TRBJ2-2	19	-	CASSDEVFMGQGISGELFF
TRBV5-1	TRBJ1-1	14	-	CASSPRGQETEAFF
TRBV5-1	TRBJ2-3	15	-	CASSLEGGAGDTQYF
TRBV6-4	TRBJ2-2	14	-	CASSEEGWTGELFF
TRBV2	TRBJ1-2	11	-	CASSRSHGYTF
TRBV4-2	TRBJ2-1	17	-	CASSHRAAGSSYNEQFF
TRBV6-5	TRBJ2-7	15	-	CASKEYRTSSYEQYF
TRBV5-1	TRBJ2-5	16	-	CASLPRRLAGDETQYF